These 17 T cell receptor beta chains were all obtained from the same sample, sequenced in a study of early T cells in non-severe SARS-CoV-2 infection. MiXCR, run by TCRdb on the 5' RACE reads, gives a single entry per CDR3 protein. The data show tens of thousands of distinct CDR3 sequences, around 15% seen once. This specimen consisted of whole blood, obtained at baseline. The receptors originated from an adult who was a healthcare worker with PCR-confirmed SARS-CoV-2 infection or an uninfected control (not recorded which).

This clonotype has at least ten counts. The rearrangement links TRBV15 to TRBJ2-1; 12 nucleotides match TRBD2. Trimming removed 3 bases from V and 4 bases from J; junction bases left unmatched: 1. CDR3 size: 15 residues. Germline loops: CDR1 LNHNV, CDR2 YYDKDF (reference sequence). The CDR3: CATSRTSGSYNEQFF. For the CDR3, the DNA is TGTGCCACCAGCAGGACTAGCGGGAGTTACAATGAGCAGTTCTTC.

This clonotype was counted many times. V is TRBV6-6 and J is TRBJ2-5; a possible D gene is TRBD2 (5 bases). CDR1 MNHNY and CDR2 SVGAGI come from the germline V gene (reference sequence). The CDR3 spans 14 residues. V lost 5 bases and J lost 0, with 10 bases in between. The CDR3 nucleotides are TGTGCCAGCAGTAGGCCCGGGGACCAAGAGACCCAGTACTTC. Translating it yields CASSRPGDQETQYF.

This CDR3 reads CASSLARQGREEQYF. The CDR3 coding sequence is TGCGCCAGCAGCTTGGCCCGGCAGGGGCGGGAAGAGCAGTACTTC. The chain combines TRBV5-1 with TRBJ2-7; the D call may be TRBD1 or TRBD2 (6 bases each). V lost 0 bases and J lost 7, with 17 bases in between. Germline V lookup: CDR1 SGHRS, CDR2 YFSETQ. The CDR3 has 15 residues.

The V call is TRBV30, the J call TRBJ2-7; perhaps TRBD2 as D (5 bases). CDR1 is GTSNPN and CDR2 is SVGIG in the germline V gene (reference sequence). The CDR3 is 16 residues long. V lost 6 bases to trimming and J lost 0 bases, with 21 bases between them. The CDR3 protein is CACNPRGKALSYEQYF. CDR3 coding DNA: TGTGCCTGTAACCCTCGGGGAAAGGCCCTCTCCTACGAGCAGTACTTC.

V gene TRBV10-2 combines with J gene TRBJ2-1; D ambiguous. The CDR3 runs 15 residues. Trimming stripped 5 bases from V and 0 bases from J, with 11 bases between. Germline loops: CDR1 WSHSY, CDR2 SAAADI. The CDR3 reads CASSQAESSYNEQFF. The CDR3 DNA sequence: TGCGCCAGCAGTCAGGCGGAGAGCTCCTACAATGAGCAGTTCTTC.

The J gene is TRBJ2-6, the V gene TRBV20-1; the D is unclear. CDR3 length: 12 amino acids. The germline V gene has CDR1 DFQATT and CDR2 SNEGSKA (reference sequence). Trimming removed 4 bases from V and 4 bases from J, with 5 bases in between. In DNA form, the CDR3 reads TGCAGTGCTATATCCGGGGCCAACGTCCTGACTTTC. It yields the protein CSAISGANVLTF.

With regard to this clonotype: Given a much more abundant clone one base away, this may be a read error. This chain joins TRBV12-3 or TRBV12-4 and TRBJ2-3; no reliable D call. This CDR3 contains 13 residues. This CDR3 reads CVSSRVSTDTQYF. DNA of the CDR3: TGTGTCAGCAGTCGGGTTAGCACAGATACGCAGTATTTT.

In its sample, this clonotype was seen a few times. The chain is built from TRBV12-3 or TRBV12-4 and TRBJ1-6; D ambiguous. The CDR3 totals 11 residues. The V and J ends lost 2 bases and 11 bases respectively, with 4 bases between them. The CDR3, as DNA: TGTGCCAGCAGTTTAACGGCACCCCTCCACTTT. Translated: CASSLTAPLHF.

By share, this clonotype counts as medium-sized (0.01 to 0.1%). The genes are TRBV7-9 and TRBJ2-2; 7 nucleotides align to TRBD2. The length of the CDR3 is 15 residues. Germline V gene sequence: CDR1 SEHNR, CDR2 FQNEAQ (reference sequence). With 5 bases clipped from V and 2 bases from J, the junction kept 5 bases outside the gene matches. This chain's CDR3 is CASSPGGSNTGELFF. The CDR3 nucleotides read TGTGCCAGCAGCCCGGGGGGATCTAACACCGGGGAGCTGTTTTTT.

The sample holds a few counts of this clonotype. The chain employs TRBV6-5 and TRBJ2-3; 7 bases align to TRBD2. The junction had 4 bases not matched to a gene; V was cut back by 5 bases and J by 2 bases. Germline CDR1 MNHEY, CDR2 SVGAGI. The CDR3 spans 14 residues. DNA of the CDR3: TGTGCCAGCAGTCTAGCGGACCCCACAGATACGCAGTATTTT. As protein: CASSLADPTDTQYF.

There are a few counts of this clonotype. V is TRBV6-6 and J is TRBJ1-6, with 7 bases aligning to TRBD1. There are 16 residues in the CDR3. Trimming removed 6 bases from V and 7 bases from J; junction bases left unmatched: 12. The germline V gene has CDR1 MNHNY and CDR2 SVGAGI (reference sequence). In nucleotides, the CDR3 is TGTGCCAGCAGCTCACGAGGGGGCCTCGGGAATTCACCCCTCCACTTT. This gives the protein CASSSRGGLGNSPLHF.

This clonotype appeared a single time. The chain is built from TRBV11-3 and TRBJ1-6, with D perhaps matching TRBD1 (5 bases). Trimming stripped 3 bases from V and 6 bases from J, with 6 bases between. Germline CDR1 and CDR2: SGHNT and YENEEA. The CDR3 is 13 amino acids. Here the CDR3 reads CASSLGPNSPLHF. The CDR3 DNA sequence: TGTGCCAGCAGCTTGGGACCTAATTCACCCCTCCACTTT.

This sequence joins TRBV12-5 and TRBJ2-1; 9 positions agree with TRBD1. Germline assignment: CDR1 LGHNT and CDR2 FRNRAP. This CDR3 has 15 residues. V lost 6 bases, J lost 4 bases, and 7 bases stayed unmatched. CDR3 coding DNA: TGTGCTAGTGGAGGAGGGGACAGGGCTTACAATGAGCAGTTCTTC. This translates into CASGGGDRAYNEQFF.

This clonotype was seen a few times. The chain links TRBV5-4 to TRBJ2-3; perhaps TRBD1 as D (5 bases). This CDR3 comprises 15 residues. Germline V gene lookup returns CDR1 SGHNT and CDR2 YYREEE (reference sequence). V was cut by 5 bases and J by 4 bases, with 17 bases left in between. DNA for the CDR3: TGTGCCAGCAGTCGGACACCCCTAGGCCCAGATACGCAGTATTTT. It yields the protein CASSRTPLGPDTQYF.

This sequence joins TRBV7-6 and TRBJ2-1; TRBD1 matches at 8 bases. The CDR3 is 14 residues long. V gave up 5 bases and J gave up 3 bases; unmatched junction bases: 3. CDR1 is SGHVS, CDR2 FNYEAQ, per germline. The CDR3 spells CASSHGQGYNEQFF. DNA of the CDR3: TGTGCCAGCAGCCACGGACAGGGCTACAATGAGCAGTTCTTC.

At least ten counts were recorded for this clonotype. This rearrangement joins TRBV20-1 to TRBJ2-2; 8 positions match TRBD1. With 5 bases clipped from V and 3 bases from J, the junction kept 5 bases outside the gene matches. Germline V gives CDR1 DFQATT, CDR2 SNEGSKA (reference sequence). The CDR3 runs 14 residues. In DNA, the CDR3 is TGCAGTGCTCAGGACAGGGTGCACACCGGGGAGCTGTTTTTT. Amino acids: CSAQDRVHTGELFF.

CDR3 DNA: TGCAGTGCGTCCGGGACTAGCGGGAGGCCCTACAATGAGCAGTTCTTC. Residues: CSASGTSGRPYNEQFF. This rearrangement joins TRBV20-1 to TRBJ2-1; 15 bases map to TRBD2. Germline values: CDR1 DFQATT, CDR2 SNEGSKA (reference sequence). This CDR3 has 16 residues. Losses at the gene ends were 6 bases for V and 2 bases for J; bases not matched to a gene: 5.